This TCR beta chain comes out of a study of response to subunit inactivated influenza vaccine. This CDR3 is built from 13 residues. Trimming took 5 bases from V and 4 from J; bases not matched to a gene: 3. Germline CDR1 and CDR2: SGHTA and FQGNSA. TCRdb fed the RT-PCR reads into MiXCR, producing one record per CDR3 protein. The data show 650,000 or so distinct CDR3 sequences, 11% to 15% seen once. This clonotype was observed many times. This clonotype originated in a man over 45 who received an inactivated influenza vaccine. The material sequenced was PBMCs from blood, taken less than 15 days before vaccination. The gene calls are TRBV7-2 and TRBJ2-3; the match to TRBD2 covers 7 bases. The CDR3 loop is CASSPTSADTQYF. CDR3 DNA: TGTGCCAGCAGCCCTACTAGCGCAGATACGCAGTATTTT.